What follows are 13 T cell receptor beta chains derived from one specimen sequenced in a study of T cell responses to AZD1222 COVID-19 vaccine. Measured with immunoSEQ multiplex PCR; TCRdb has only the in-frame clones, and not every one. Of about 140,000 clones in the sample, about 90% were seen once. This material consisted of peripheral blood, taken 28 days after the second dose of the MenACWY control vaccine. These receptors were obtained from an adult who received the MenACWY meningococcal vaccine as a control.

This sequence joins TRBV7-2 and TRBJ2-6; D is possibly TRBD1 (5 bases). This CDR3 has 17 amino acids. Per the germline V gene, CDR1 is SGHTA and CDR2 is FQGNSA. V shed 1 base and J shed 2 bases, with 12 bases lying between them. CDR3: CASSLGVGAPGANVLTF. The CDR3 nucleotides are TGTGCCAGCAGCTTAGGGGTAGGGGCTCCTGGGGCCAACGTCCTGACTTTC.

The chain has TRBV19 and TRBJ2-7; D unresolved. The CDR3 contains 14 residues. Germline CDR1 is LNHDA and CDR2 is SQIVND (reference sequence). Trimming shortened V by 6 bases and J by 7 bases, and 19 bases separated the two germline ends. The CDR3, as DNA: TGTGCCAGTAGCCCCACCCACAGTGTGAGGGAGCAGTACTTC. Translating gives CASSPTHSVREQYF.

The chain has TRBV2 and TRBJ2-5; possibly TRBD1 for D (6 bases). V shed 4 bases and J shed 2 bases, with 11 bases lying between them. CDR1 is SNHLY and CDR2 is FYNNEI in the germline V gene. The CDR3 consists of 14 residues. The CDR3 is CASSAGTPQETQYF. The CDR3 DNA reads as TGTGCCAGCAGTGCAGGGACACCACAAGAGACCCAGTACTTC.

The chain is built from TRBV6-5 and TRBJ1-1; D not certain. V dropped 8 bases and J dropped 8 bases, with 18 bases sitting between them. The CDR3 is 13 residues long. Per the germline V gene, CDR1 is MNHEY and CDR2 is SVGAGI. This CDR3 reads CASASLSVSEAFF. CDR3 DNA: TGTGCCAGCGCCTCGCTGTCCGTTAGCGAAGCTTTCTTT.

This chain connects TRBV7-9 to TRBJ2-5; D is undetermined. V lost 4 bases, J lost 0 bases, and 12 bases lay in between. Looked up from germline, CDR1 is SEHNR and CDR2 is FQNEAQ (reference sequence). The CDR3 sequence is 15 residues long. This CDR3 is CASSSLRGYQETQYF. CDR3 coding DNA: TGTGCCAGCAGCTCGCTTCGCGGATACCAAGAGACCCAGTACTTC.

The genes are TRBV6-5 and TRBJ2-7; TRBD2 might be the D (5 bases). In germline, CDR1 is MNHEY, CDR2 SVGAGI. CDR3 length: 13 residues. V was cut by 5 bases and J by 3 bases, with 11 bases left in between. The DNA of the CDR3 is TGTGCCAGCAGTATTACCGGGGTCTACGAGCAGTACTTC. Encoded protein: CASSITGVYEQYF.

The V call is TRBV6-5, the J call TRBJ1-5; D is unresolved. The V end was cut by 6 bases, the J end by 3 bases, with 15 bases between. Germline V CDR1 and CDR2: MNHEY, SVGAGI. CDR3 size: 15 residues. DNA of the CDR3: TGTGCCAGCAGCCCCGACGTGGGATTCAATCAGCCCCAGCATTTT. Residues: CASSPDVGFNQPQHF.

The count of this clone is one. The junction departs from the called germline gene at one end, perhaps through a read error. This chain joins TRBV18 and TRBJ2-2; D remains ambiguous. This CDR3 contains 15 residues. Germline loops: CDR1 KGHSH, CDR2 LQKENI. The CDR3 loop is CASSPPVRNTGELFF. The DNA for the CDR3 is TGTGCCAGCTCCCCACCGGTCCGGAACACCGGGGAGCTGTTTTTT.

This clone has only one observation. This chain connects TRBV19 to TRBJ1-5; D gene unclear. Germline loops: CDR1 LNHDA, CDR2 SQIVND (reference sequence). The V and J ends lost 3 bases and 2 bases respectively, with 8 bases between them. The CDR3 length is 14 residues. The CDR3 nucleotides read TGTGCCAGTAGTATCACTGGGGGCAATCAGCCCCAGCATTTT. Protein: CASSITGGNQPQHF.

The rearrangement uses TRBV19 and TRBJ2-1; 13 nucleotides line up with TRBD2. V dropped 6 bases and J dropped 9; count of bases not matched to a gene: 8. The CDR3 is 15 residues long. Germline V gene lookup returns CDR1 LNHDA and CDR2 SQIVND (reference sequence). The CDR3 here is CASSRTSGRGVEQFF. In DNA form, the CDR3 reads TGTGCCAGTAGCAGGACTAGCGGGAGAGGAGTTGAGCAGTTCTTC.

Here the CDR3 reads CASSLPLAPTTGELFF. In nucleotides, the CDR3 is TGTGCCAGCAGTTTACCGCTAGCACCAACCACCGGGGAGCTGTTTTTT. The chain links TRBV28 to TRBJ2-2; D possibly corresponds to TRBD2 (5 bases). Trimming removed 2 bases from V and 4 bases from J, with 14 bases in between. In germline, CDR1 is MDHEN, CDR2 SYDVKM. This CDR3 spans 16 amino acids. Full variable domain (remainder filled in from reference TRBV28 and TRBJ2-2): DVKVTQSSRYLVKRTGEKVFLECVQDMDHENMFWYRQDPGLGLRLIYFSYDVKMKEKGDIPEGYSVSREKKERFSLILESASTNQTSMYLCASSLPLAPTTGELFFGEGSRLTVL.

The chain employs TRBV10-3 and TRBJ2-3; the D gene is possibly TRBD2 (7 bases). Germline assignment: CDR1 ENHRY and CDR2 SYGVKD. The CDR3 is 18 amino acids. Deletions cut 3 bases from V and 2 bases from J, with 21 bases between. As DNA, the CDR3 is TGTGCCATCAGTGATTTAGGGGGGGGCGAGGCTTTCACAGATACGCAGTATTTT. It yields the protein CAISDLGGGEAFTDTQYF.

This clone was observed a few times. The gene calls are TRBV3-1 (or the pseudogene TRBV3-2) and TRBJ1-6; D remains ambiguous. The CDR3 has 14 residues. Trimming cost V 1 base and J 10 bases, with 11 bases left between them. Germline CDR1 reads LGHDT; CDR2 reads YNNKEL (reference sequence). CDR3 coding DNA: TGTGCCAGCAGCCAAGTGTTTTCGGGGTCACCCCTCCACTTT. It encodes CASSQVFSGSPLHF.